Below, 28 T cell receptor beta chains from the same sample are listed, as sequenced in a study of cytomegalovirus exposure and HLA in healthy donors. This PCR relied on a set of 60 Vbeta primers and 13 Jbeta primers. TCRdb's table, derived via immunoSEQ multiplex PCR, lists solely in-frame clones and lacks some. The sample holds 200,000 to 250,000 clones, roughly three quarters seen once. What was sequenced was PBMCs. All receptors derive from a man aged 50 or older in good health and CMV-seronegative.

J is TRBJ1-5 and V is TRBV28, with 11 bases lining up with TRBD1. The CDR3 extends over 17 amino acids. Germline V gene lookup returns CDR1 MDHEN and CDR2 SYDVKM. J gave up 6 bases and V 4 bases, and 11 bases lay outside the gene matches. CDR3 coding DNA: TGTGCCAGCAGTTCTCCCAGGACAGGGGGCTATTCTCAGCCCCAGCATTTT. Protein sequence: CASSSPRTGGYSQPQHF.

V is TRBV29-1 and J is TRBJ1-2, with 8 bases matching TRBD1. Germline V gene lookup returns CDR1 SQVTM and CDR2 ANQGSEA. The trim removed 1 base at V and 0 bases at J, leaving 13 bases unmatched. The CDR3 length is 18 residues. Here the CDR3 DNA reads TGCAGCGTTGAAGCCGCTCTTTTCGACAGGGGATCTAACTATGGCTACACCTTC. It specifies CSVEAALFDRGSNYGYTF.

This chain links TRBV27 with TRBJ1-2, with TRBD1 identical over 9 bases. CDR3 length: 15 amino acids. Germline assignment: CDR1 MNHEY and CDR2 SMNVEV (reference sequence). Trimming removed 3 bases from V and 1 base from J; junction bases left unmatched: 3. The DNA for the CDR3 is TGTGCCAGCAGTTTTGGGACAGGGCATAACTATGGCTACACCTTC. Protein: CASSFGTGHNYGYTF.

The rearrangement joins TRBV2 to TRBJ2-1, with a tentative D call TRBD2 (5 bases). The germline gives CDR1 SNHLY, CDR2 FYNNEI. There are 14 residues in the CDR3. V lost 4 bases, J lost 10 bases, and 17 bases lay in between. CDR3 loop: CASSVLRATREQFF. The CDR3 nucleotides are TGTGCCAGCAGTGTATTGAGGGCAACAAGGGAGCAGTTCTTC.

The genes are TRBV2 and TRBJ2-7; perhaps TRBD1 as D (7 bases). Trimming removed 6 bases at V and 1 base at J, with 22 bases between. This CDR3 has 17 residues. From germline, CDR1 is SNHLY and CDR2 FYNNEI. The CDR3 protein is CASRSTPGDSLSYEQYF. CDR3 sequence (DNA): TGTGCCAGCAGGTCGACTCCGGGGGACAGCTTATCCTACGAGCAGTACTTC.

This clone was recorded only once. The V call is TRBV5-1, the J call TRBJ2-7; TRBD2 matches at 7 bases. Germline CDR1 reads SGHRS; CDR2 reads YFSETQ. The CDR3 totals 16 residues. With V trimmed by 4 bases and J by 2 bases, 12 bases remained unmatched. CDR3 amino acids: CASSLIGASGAYEQYF. CDR3 bases: TGCGCCAGCAGCCTCATTGGGGCTAGCGGAGCCTACGAGCAGTACTTC.

Regarding this clone: The sample contains more than one DNA sequence encoding this CDR3. V gene TRBV9 combines with J gene TRBJ2-2, with D unclear. This CDR3 region has 14 residues. Germline CDR1 and CDR2: SGDLS and YYNGEE. Trimming pared 0 bases from V and 2 bases from J, leaving 5 bases between. The CDR3: CASSVALNTGELFF. Here the CDR3 DNA reads TGTGCCAGCAGCGTAGCCCTTAACACCGGGGAGCTGTTTTTT. Full variable domain (outside the CDR3, taken from reference TRBV9 and TRBJ2-2): DSGVTQTPKHLITATGQRVTLRCSPRSGDLSVYWYQQSLDQGLQFLIQYYNGEERAKGNILERFSAQQFPDLHSELNLSSLELGDSALYFCASSVALNTGELFFGEGSRLTVL.

This chain links TRBV7-2 with TRBJ2-5; 7 nucleotides match TRBD2. After removal of 6 bases from V and 1 base from J, the junction contained 2 bases not matched to a gene. CDR1 SGHTA and CDR2 FQGNSA come from the germline V gene. The CDR3 totals 13 residues. The CDR3 sequence: CASSRGSQETQYF. CDR3 DNA sequence: TGTGCCAGCAGTCGCGGGAGCCAAGAGACCCAGTACTTC.

V and J are TRBV28 and TRBJ2-1, with 8 bases identical to TRBD2. There are 13 residues in the CDR3. Germline values: CDR1 MDHEN, CDR2 SYDVKM. The ends lost 3 bases at V and 9 bases at J; junction bases unmatched: 4. The CDR3 protein is CASSFLGTSEQFF. In DNA form, the CDR3 reads TGTGCCAGCAGTTTCCTGGGGACTAGTGAGCAGTTCTTC.

The rearrangement links TRBV28 to TRBJ2-7; D call uncertain. Trimming took 2 bases from V and 4 from J, leaving 9 bases between them. Germline V CDR1 and CDR2: MDHEN, SYDVKM. CDR3 length: 13 amino acids. The CDR3 nucleotides are TGTGCCAGCAGTTTAGTACAGCCATACGAGCAGTACTTC. Protein: CASSLVQPYEQYF.

This clone appeared a single time. This chain uses TRBV2 with TRBJ1-1, with D hard to call. This CDR3 comprises 14 residues. Between the trimmed V and J ends, which lost 5 bases and 3 bases, there was a span of 13 bases. The germline V gene encodes CDR1 SNHLY and CDR2 FYNNEI. The CDR3 loop reads CASSPHMGDTEAFF. As DNA, the CDR3 is TGTGCCAGCAGTCCCCACATGGGAGACACTGAAGCTTTCTTT.

This chain links TRBV5-1 with TRBJ2-1; 9 positions match TRBD2. V was clipped by 1 base and J by 0 bases; unmatched bases: 2. The CDR3 totals 16 residues. CDR1 is SGHRS and CDR2 is YFSETQ in the germline V gene. The CDR3 region is CASSLTSGFSYNEQFF. CDR3 DNA sequence: TGCGCCAGCAGCTTGACTAGCGGGTTCTCCTACAATGAGCAGTTCTTC.

This clone was seen more than once but under ten times. The chain combines TRBV30 with TRBJ2-7, with 13 bases matching TRBD2. With 2 bases clipped from V and 6 bases from J, the junction kept 10 bases outside the gene matches. Germline-derived CDR1 and CDR2 are GTSNPN and SVGIG (reference sequence). The CDR3 consists of 16 residues. CDR3 in amino acids: CAWSLTRLAGGGEQYF. For the CDR3, the DNA is TGTGCCTGGAGTCTCACGAGACTAGCGGGAGGAGGCGAGCAGTACTTC.

This clone has more than one count but fewer than ten. The chain uses TRBV4-2 and TRBJ2-7, with D unclear. The CDR3 spans 14 residues. Trimming removed 1 base from V and 3 bases from J, with 10 bases in between. Germline CDR1 reads LGHNA; CDR2 reads YNFKEQ. The CDR3 region is CASSQVGEFYEQYF. DNA of the CDR3: TGTGCCAGCAGCCAAGTTGGAGAATTCTACGAGCAGTACTTC.

The rearrangement joins TRBV4-2 to TRBJ2-5; a possible D gene is TRBD2 (7 bases). V lost 2 bases, J lost 4 bases, and 14 bases lay in between. The CDR3 totals 15 residues. In germline, CDR1 is LGHNA, CDR2 YNFKEQ. This CDR3 reads CASSQPKGGGETQYF. In DNA form, the CDR3 reads TGTGCCAGCAGCCAACCGAAGGGGGGGGGAGAGACCCAGTACTTC.

This chain uses TRBV27 with TRBJ2-4; TRBD2 aligns across 11 bases. The germline CDR1 and CDR2 sequences are MNHEY and SMNVEV (reference sequence). After removal of 2 bases from V and 0 bases from J, the junction contained 9 bases not matched to a gene. CDR3 length: 19 residues. The CDR3 DNA reads as TGTGCCAGCAGTTTAAGAGGGACTAGCGGCTCGTTAGCCAAAAACATTCAGTACTTC. Amino acid sequence: CASSLRGTSGSLAKNIQYF.

The gene calls are TRBV7-2 and TRBJ2-4, with 8 bases aligning to TRBD2. The V segment lost 1 base and the J segment 7 bases; nucleotides outside the gene matches: 0. This CDR3 comprises 13 residues. Germline CDR1 and CDR2: SGHTA and FQGNSA. CDR3 coding DNA: TGTGCCAGCAGCTTAGTAGCGGGGAACATTCAGTACTTC. Protein: CASSLVAGNIQYF.

V usage is TRBV9 and J usage is TRBJ2-3, with 9 bases that match TRBD1. This CDR3 comprises 16 residues. The germline V gene encodes CDR1 SGDLS and CDR2 YYNGEE. Unmatched junction bases numbered 6, after V lost 4 bases and J lost 0 bases. CDR3 protein: CASSPLQGASTDTQYF. CDR3 in DNA: TGTGCCAGCAGCCCCCTACAGGGGGCTAGCACAGATACGCAGTATTTT.

V and J are TRBV7-9 and TRBJ2-5, with TRBD2 matching 9 bases. J lost 4 bases, V lost 0 bases, and 9 bases had no gene match. Per the germline V gene, CDR1 is SEHNR and CDR2 is FQNEAQ (reference sequence). This CDR3 is built from 17 residues. The chain's CDR3 is CASSLAGAGGPRETQYF. The CDR3, as DNA: TGTGCCAGCAGCTTAGCGGGGGCGGGAGGGCCGCGAGAGACCCAGTACTTC.

This rearrangement joins TRBV27 to TRBJ2-3; 7 bases align to TRBD1. Germline assignment: CDR1 MNHEY and CDR2 SMNVEV (reference sequence). This CDR3 comprises 15 residues. Trimming took 5 bases from V and 3 from J; bases not matched to a gene: 8. The chain's CDR3 is CASSPRGRGTDTQYF. In nucleotides, the CDR3 is TGTGCCAGCAGTCCCCGGGGCAGGGGGACAGATACGCAGTATTTT.

V is TRBV10-1 and J is TRBJ2-4, with 11 bases that match TRBD2. The J segment lost 0 bases and the V segment lost 3 bases, leaving 10 bases of the junction unmatched. CDR3 size: 19 residues. Per the germline V gene, CDR1 is WNHNN and CDR2 is SYGVQD (reference sequence). CDR3 in DNA: TGCGCCAGCAGTGAACCGGGACTAGCGGATACGGTAGCCAAAAACATTCAGTACTTC. Translating gives CASSEPGLADTVAKNIQYF.

This chain links TRBV30 with TRBJ2-7; D may be TRBD1 (6 bases). Germline V gene data show CDR1 as GTSNPN and CDR2 as SVGIG (reference sequence). This CDR3 has 14 residues. Trimming stripped 0 bases from V and 3 bases from J, with 12 bases between. The CDR3 DNA reads TGTGCCTGGAGTGTATACGGACAGAGCTACGAGCAGTACTTC. It codes for CAWSVYGQSYEQYF.

The chain uses TRBV5-4 and TRBJ2-7; D is undetermined. Per germline, CDR1 SGHNT and CDR2 YYREEE (reference sequence). The V end lost 0 bases, the J end lost 0 bases, and 7 bases lay between the germline ends. The CDR3 totals 14 residues. CDR3 sequence reads: CASSLDPSSYEQYF. The CDR3 bases are TGTGCCAGCAGCTTGGACCCCAGCTCCTACGAGCAGTACTTC.

This clone was observed a single time. The V gene is TRBV28, the J gene TRBJ1-5; no firm D call. The germline CDR1 and CDR2 sequences are MDHEN and SYDVKM. Trimming removed 2 bases from V and 0 bases from J, with 8 bases in between. The CDR3 covers 15 residues. CDR3 amino acids: CASSLAGDSNQPQHF. CDR3 DNA sequence: TGTGCCAGCAGTTTAGCGGGTGATAGCAATCAGCCCCAGCATTTT.

This clone came up once. A much larger clone differs from this one at a single base, so this may be a read error. The chain joins TRBV27 to TRBJ2-7, with D hard to call. V dropped 4 bases and J dropped 3 bases, with 4 bases sitting between them. CDR3 size: 11 residues. Germline V gives CDR1 MNHEY, CDR2 SMNVEV (reference sequence). The CDR3 coding sequence is TGTGCCAGCAGTTCCGGCTACGAGCAGTACTTC. Encoded protein: CASSSGYEQYF.

The genes are TRBV27 and TRBJ2-5; TRBD2 aligns across 14 bases. CDR1 is MNHEY, CDR2 SMNVEV, per germline (reference sequence). With 4 bases clipped from V and 5 bases from J, the junction kept 9 bases outside the gene matches. CDR3 length equals 17 residues. The CDR3 region has the DNA TGTGCCAGCAGTTCTCGACTAGCGGGAGGGCCTTGGGAGACCCAGTACTTC. It codes for CASSSRLAGGPWETQYF.

This clone was recorded once. J is TRBJ1-6 and V is TRBV27, with D perhaps TRBD1 (5 bases). Germline V gene sequence: CDR1 MNHEY, CDR2 SMNVEV (reference sequence). The CDR3 has 14 residues. Trimming removed 6 bases from V and 6 bases from J, with 12 bases in between. CDR3 nucleotide sequence: TGTGCCAGCAGCCCGAACAGGCTTAATTCACCCCTCCACTTT. Encoded protein: CASSPNRLNSPLHF.

The rearrangement uses TRBV6-5 and TRBJ2-1; D gene uncertain. This CDR3 is 14 amino acids long. V was shortened by 6 bases and J by 2 bases, with 11 bases between the two germline ends. Germline V gene sequence: CDR1 MNHEY, CDR2 SVGAGI. The CDR3 loop is CASRRGEAYNEQFF. The CDR3 bases are TGTGCCAGCAGGCGTGGTGAGGCCTACAATGAGCAGTTCTTC.